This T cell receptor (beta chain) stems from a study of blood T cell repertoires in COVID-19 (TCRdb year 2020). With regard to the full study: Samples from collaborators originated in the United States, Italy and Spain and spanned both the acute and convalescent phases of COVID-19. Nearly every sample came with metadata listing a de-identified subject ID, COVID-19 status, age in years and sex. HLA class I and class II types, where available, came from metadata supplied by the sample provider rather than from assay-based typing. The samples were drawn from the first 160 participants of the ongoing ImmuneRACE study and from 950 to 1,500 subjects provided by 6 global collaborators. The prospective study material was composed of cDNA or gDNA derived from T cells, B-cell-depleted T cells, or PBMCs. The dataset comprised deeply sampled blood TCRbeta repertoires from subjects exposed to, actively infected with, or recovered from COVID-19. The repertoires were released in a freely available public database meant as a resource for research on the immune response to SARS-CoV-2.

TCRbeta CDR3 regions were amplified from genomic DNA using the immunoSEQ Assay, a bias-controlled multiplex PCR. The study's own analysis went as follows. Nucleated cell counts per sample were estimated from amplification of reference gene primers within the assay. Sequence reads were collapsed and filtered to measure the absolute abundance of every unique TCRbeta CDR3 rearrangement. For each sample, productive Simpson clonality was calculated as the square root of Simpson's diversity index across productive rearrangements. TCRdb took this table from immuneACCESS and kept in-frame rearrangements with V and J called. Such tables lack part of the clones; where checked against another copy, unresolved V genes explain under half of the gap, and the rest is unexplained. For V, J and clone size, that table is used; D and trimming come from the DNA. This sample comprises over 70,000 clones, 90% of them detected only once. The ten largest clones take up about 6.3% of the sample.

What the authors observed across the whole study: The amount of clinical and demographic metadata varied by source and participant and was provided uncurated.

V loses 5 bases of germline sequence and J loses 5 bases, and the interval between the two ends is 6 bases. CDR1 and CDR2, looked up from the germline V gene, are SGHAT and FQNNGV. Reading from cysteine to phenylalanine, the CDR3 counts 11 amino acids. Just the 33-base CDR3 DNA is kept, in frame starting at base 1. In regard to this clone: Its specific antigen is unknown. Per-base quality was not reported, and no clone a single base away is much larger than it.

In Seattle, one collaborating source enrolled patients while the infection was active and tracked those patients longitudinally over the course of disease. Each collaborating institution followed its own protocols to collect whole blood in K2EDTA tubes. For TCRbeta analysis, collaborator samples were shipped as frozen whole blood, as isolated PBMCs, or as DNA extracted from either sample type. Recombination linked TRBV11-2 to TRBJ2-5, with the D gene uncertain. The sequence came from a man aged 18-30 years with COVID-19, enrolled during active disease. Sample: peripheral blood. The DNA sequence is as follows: TGTGCCAGCAGCCCAACTGAGACCCAGTACTTC. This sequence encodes CASSPTETQYF.